This entry is about one T cell receptor (beta chain). The antigen it recognizes is unknown. Base qualities are not at hand, and no much larger clone is one base apart. The sample contains more than one DNA sequence encoding this CDR3. TCR CDR3 regions were amplified from genomic DNA by multiplex PCR using the deep immunoSEQ assay. Extracted genomic DNA from each cell subset was spread evenly across all wells of several immunoSEQ 96-well plates, with each plate serving as a replicate. For sorted subsets, around 200 ng genomic DNA, equal to approximately 30,000 T cell genomes, was loaded into each replicate PCR. The purified libraries were quantified using a Qubit 3.0 fluorometer, sized with a Bioanalyzer 2100, and then quantified again using the KAPA Library Quantification kit. Every immunoSEQ 96-well plate was sequenced on a separate single-read 150-cycle Illumina NextSeq 550 flow cell. On the authors' methods: Because only junctional sequences without quality scores were contained in the immunoSEQ output, filtering matching that applied to full-length reads could not be performed. To assign V/J genes and CDR3, sequences were annotated using PyIR, a Python wrapper for IgBLAST v1.9, with IMGT germline references. Reads were removed for weak V/J assignments (E-value above 1e-6), missing CDR3, stop codons, out-of-frame junctions, or ambiguous translated residues. A V3J clonotype was defined by an identical inferred V gene, J gene, and CDR3 amino acid sequence. The percentage overlap between two repertoires was calculated by dividing the number of shared unique clonotypes by the size of the smaller repertoire. RTK rarefaction, the Chao1 estimator, and Recon v2.1 estimates of unobserved clonotypes were used to assess repertoire richness. Generation probabilities were computed with OLGA for all TCRbeta clonotypes obtained by the gDNA method from four donors. As stored in TCRdb, this immuneACCESS dataset retains in-frame rearrangements with V and J assigned. A fraction of the clones does not appear; measured against another copy, unresolved V genes explain less than half of the discrepancy, and the remainder lacks a known reason. The DNA was the basis for D and trimming; V, J and clone size are from that table. This sample gives just over 2,000,000 clones in total; roughly 95% of them show up just once. Of the sample, about 1.1% falls within the top ten clones.

This entry belongs to a study of shared clonotypes between healthy human individuals (dated by TCRdb to 2018 to 2021). In the study overall: The cohort comprised a couple of women and a few men aged 18 to 49 years. Each donor's leukapheresis produced roughly between about 0.8 and 8.9 billion PBMCs. To increase sequencing depth and limit assay-specific biases, different laboratories used diverse techniques to prepare libraries and sequence TCR repertoires. Per donor, three plates each were used for CD4 naive and CD4 memory, two for CD8 naive, and one for CD8 memory. To estimate repertoire size and how much clonotypes are shared between individuals, the study performed deep sequencing of blood TCR repertoires from five healthy adults.

From a lookup of the germline V gene, CDR1 and CDR2 are MNHEY and SVGAGI. The CDR3 contains 15 residues, cysteine and phenylalanine counted. Only the CDR3 region is kept as DNA, spanning 45 bases read in frame from base 1. Compared with germline, V lacks 2 bases and J lacks 4 bases; bases without a gene match: 4. Study-level results and caveats: Larger estimated clonotype richness was generally found for naive subsets than for memory subsets. Compared with non-shared clonotypes, clonotypes shared by all four sorted-subset donors had higher generation probabilities. Based on pairwise subsampling, the degree of clonotype sharing among donors was expected to be affected by sequencing depth. Because the study included a small number of donors, the genetic and exposure-history diversity represented was limited. Sharing across several donors was observed for roughly 5% of naive CD4, 3.5% of naive CD8, 2% to 2.5% of memory CD4, and 0.4% of memory CD8 clonotypes. Even with the large sequencing depth, rarefaction of the sorted-subset datasets indicated that sequencing was incomplete. Sampling was limited to blood, and TCR repertoires in tissue likely differ from TCR repertoires in blood.

CD8 naive samples were obtained by positive selection for CCR7 among CD45RO-negative cells, yielding a CD45RA+CCR7+ population from which TemRA cells were excluded. Donors were healthy HIV-negative adults with no recently reported acute infections or vaccinations. Only Caucasian adults living in Nashville, Tennessee, USA were represented among the donors. After blood collection by leukapheresis, PBMCs were isolated using Ficoll-Histopaque density gradient centrifugation and then cryopreserved in the vapor phase of liquid nitrogen. Purity and quantity of every magnetically sorted T cell population were checked by analytical flow cytometry. Each sorted fraction had its genomic DNA isolated and then quantified by UV absorbance on a Nanodrop 2000c.

The origin of this receptor is a man younger than 35 in good health. What was sequenced was naive CD8+ T cells sorted from blood. The cell subset or site label of this sample denotes: CD45RA+CCR7+. The V and J genes are TRBV6-5 and TRBJ2-7; a stretch of 11 junction bases matches TRBD1. CDR3 region: CASSYGQGAGYEQYF. The bases are TGTGCCAGCAGTTACGGACAGGGGGCAGGGTACGAGCAGTACTTC.